This T cell receptor (beta chain) was identified during a study of blood T cell repertoires in COVID-19. Overall study: Nucleic acid was either cDNA or gDNA, and it came from T cells, B-cell-depleted T cells, or PBMCs.

In the authors' methods: Estimated nucleated cell counts came from reference gene primer amplification. Here immunoSEQ multiplex PCR was the method, and the copy in TCRdb shows in-frame clones only, minus some. V and J calls and clone size are as listed in that table; D and trimming were resolved from the DNA. The sample includes about 240,000 clones, approximately 78% seen only once; the top ten take roughly 12%. The CDR3 is 13 amino acids. Germline loops: CDR1 MNHEY, CDR2 SMNVEV (reference sequence). J lost 6 bases, V lost 1 base, and 2 bases had no gene match. Sequencing used peripheral blood. The origin of this receptor is a woman aged 55-70 years with active or convalescent COVID-19. The rearrangement links TRBV27 to TRBJ2-7; 8 bases align to TRBD2. The CDR3 sequence: CASSLLLAGEQYF. Here the CDR3 DNA reads TGTGCCAGCAGTTTATTGCTAGCGGGCGAGCAGTACTTC.